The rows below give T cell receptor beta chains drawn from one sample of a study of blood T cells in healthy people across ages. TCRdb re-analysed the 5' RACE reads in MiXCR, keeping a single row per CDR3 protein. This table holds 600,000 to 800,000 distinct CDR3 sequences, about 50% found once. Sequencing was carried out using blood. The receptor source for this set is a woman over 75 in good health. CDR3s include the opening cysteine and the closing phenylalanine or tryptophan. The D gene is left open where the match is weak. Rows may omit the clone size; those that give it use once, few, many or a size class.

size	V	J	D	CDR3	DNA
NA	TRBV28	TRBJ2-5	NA	CASSGGAANLQETQYF	TGTGCCAGCAGTGGTGGGGCCGCAAACCTCCAAGAGACCCAGTACTTC
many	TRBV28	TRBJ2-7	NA	CASRPGTYEQYF	TGTGCCAGCAGACCGGGCACCTACGAGCAGTACTTC
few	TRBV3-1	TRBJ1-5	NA	CASSQGAGHNQPQHF	TGTGCCAGCAGCCAAGGGGCGGGCCACAATCAGCCCCAGCATTTT
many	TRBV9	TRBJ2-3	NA	CASSVESSQVYTQYF	TGTGCCAGCAGCGTAGAGTCTAGCCAAGTGTATACGCAGTATTTT
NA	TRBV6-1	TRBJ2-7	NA	CASSEVGRPTYEQYF	TGTGCCAGCAGTGAAGTAGGTCGGCCTACCTACGAGCAGTACTTC
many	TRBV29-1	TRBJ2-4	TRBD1	CSAREVSGTGKNIQYF	TGCAGCGCTCGTGAGGTTTCCGGGACAGGGAAAAACATTCAGTACTTC
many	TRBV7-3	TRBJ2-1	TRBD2	CASSLQLASNEQFF	TGTGCCAGCAGCTTACAACTAGCGAGCAATGAGCAGTTCTTC
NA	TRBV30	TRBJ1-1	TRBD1	CARSVEAGGIAFF	TGTGCCCGGAGTGTCGAGGCAGGGGGCATAGCTTTCTTT
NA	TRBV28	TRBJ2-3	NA	CASSLPRGSTDTQYF	TGTGCCAGCAGTCTCCCTCGAGGAAGCACAGATACGCAGTATTTT
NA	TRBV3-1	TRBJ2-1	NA	CASSQPSSNEQFF	TGTGCCAGCAGCCAACCATCTAGCAATGAGCAGTTCTTC
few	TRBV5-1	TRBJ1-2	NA	CASSLGYTNYGYTF	TGCGCCAGCAGCTTGGGGTATACTAACTATGGCTACACCTTC
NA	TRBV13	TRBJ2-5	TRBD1	CASSNRDRAHETQYF	TGTGCCAGCAGCAACCGGGACAGGGCTCATGAGACCCAGTACTTC
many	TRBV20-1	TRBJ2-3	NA	CSAGPGQATDTQYF	TGCAGCGCAGGGCCGGGCCAGGCTACAGATACGCAGTATTTT
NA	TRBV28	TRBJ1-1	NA	CASSSGEGGMLEAFF	TGTGCCAGCAGCTCGGGGGAGGGGGGCATGCTTGAAGCTTTCTTT
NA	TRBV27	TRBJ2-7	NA	CASSPSPLKVYYEQYF	TGTGCCAGCAGTCCATCGCCCTTGAAAGTATACTACGAGCAGTACTTC
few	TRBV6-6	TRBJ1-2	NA	CASSNGAPPDGYTF	TGTGCCAGCAGTAACGGGGCCCCGCCAGATGGCTACACCTTC